Listed here are 31 T cell receptor beta chains from one sample, sequenced in a study of T-cell memory formation after mild COVID-19. One entry per CDR3 protein, called by TCRdb with MiXCR from the 5' RACE reads. This table holds 95,000 to 120,000 distinct CDR3 sequences, 15% to 20% found once. Sequencing was performed on PBMCs or a T cell subset sorted from them (not recorded which). The receptors shown here come from a man between 18 and 29 years old who had mild COVID-19 (a few samples of this study predate the infection). Cell type and time point are not known.

Sample share makes this clonotype medium-sized (0.01 to 0.1%). The chain joins TRBV7-8 to TRBJ2-2; D is possibly TRBD1 or TRBD2 (5 bases each). The germline V gene encodes CDR1 SGHVS and CDR2 FQNEAQ. V gave up 6 bases and J gave up 0 bases, with 17 bases separating them. The CDR3 spans 17 residues. The CDR3 DNA reads as TGTGCCAGCAGGTCCGTGATATGGGGGACGAACACCGGGGAGCTGTTTTTT. This translates into CASRSVIWGTNTGELFF.

A few counts support this clonotype. The V and J genes are TRBV29-1 and TRBJ2-5, with 7 bases that match TRBD2. The V gene end was trimmed by 6 bases and the J gene end by 7 bases; junction bases not matched to a gene: 14. The CDR3 totals 14 residues. The germline V gene has CDR1 SQVTM and CDR2 ANQGSEA. The CDR3 is CSVPRSGAFGTQYF. DNA of the CDR3: TGCAGCGTCCCCCGAAGCGGGGCTTTTGGGACCCAGTACTTC.

This clonotype turned up a few times. The chain couples TRBV12-5 to TRBJ2-7, with 8 bases that match TRBD1. Germline CDR1 and CDR2: LGHNT and FRNRAP. This CDR3 region has 14 residues. J lost 6 bases, V lost 1 base, and 5 bases had no gene match. For the CDR3, the DNA is TGTGCTAGTGGTTTGGGATCAGGGGGCAGCGAGCAGTACTTC. As protein: CASGLGSGGSEQYF.

The chain couples TRBV20-1 to TRBJ2-3; 9 nucleotides agree with TRBD2. The CDR3 covers 16 residues. V dropped 2 bases and J dropped 0; count of bases not matched to a gene: 6. The V gene's germline CDR1 is DFQATT and CDR2 SNEGSKA (reference sequence). CDR3 nucleotide sequence: TGCAGTGCTAGATCGCGGGGGGGATCTAGCACAGATACGCAGTATTTT. It codes for CSARSRGGSSTDTQYF.

In its sample, this clonotype was seen a few times. This rearrangement joins TRBV7-2 to TRBJ1-2; D is unresolved. V shed 2 bases and J shed 7 bases, with 11 bases lying between them. The CDR3 loop spans 13 amino acids. Germline CDR1 and CDR2: SGHTA and FQGNSA. CDR3 amino acids: CASSLYVYGGYTF. In DNA form, the CDR3 reads TGTGCCAGCAGCTTATACGTGTATGGTGGCTACACCTTC. The variable domain in full, completed from reference TRBV7-2 and TRBJ1-2, reads GAGVSQSPSNKVTEKGKDVELRCDPISGHTALYWYRQSLGQGLEFLIYFQGNSAPDKSGLPSDRFSAERTGGSVSTLTIQRTQQEDSAVYLCASSLYVYGGYTFGSGTRLTVV.

This clonotype was observed a few times. The gene calls are TRBV12-3 or TRBV12-4 and TRBJ2-5, with D tentatively TRBD1 (6 bases). The V gene lost 2 bases and the J gene lost 5 bases, with 9 bases spanning the gap. The CDR3 runs to 13 residues. CDR3 amino acids: CASSLHRDETQYF. The DNA of the CDR3 is TGTGCCAGCAGTTTACACAGGGATGAGACCCAGTACTTC.

The V call is TRBV5-4, the J call TRBJ2-3, with D tentatively TRBD2 (7 bases). The CDR3 is 15 amino acids. CDR1 is SGHNT and CDR2 is YYREEE in the germline V gene (reference sequence). The V end lost 0 bases, the J end lost 4 bases, and 12 bases lay between the germline ends. The CDR3 DNA reads TGTGCCAGCAGCTTGGTGGGGGGGCTTGCAGATACGCAGTATTTT. The encoded protein is CASSLVGGLADTQYF.

V and J are TRBV21-1 and TRBJ2-7; the table's D gene call, TRBD1, was not cross checked with the DNA. TRBV21-1 is labeled a pseudogene. The CDR3 totals 15 residues. CDR3 residues: CASLPRREDIYEQYV. DNA of the CDR3: TGTGCCAGTTTGCCTCGCAGGGAAGATATCTACGAGCAGTACGTC.

The V call is TRBV12-3 or TRBV12-4, the J call TRBJ1-4; TRBD1 matches 8 bases. Germline trimming cut 7 bases from V and 0 bases from J; bases unmatched to any gene: 4. CDR3 length: 15 residues. The chain's CDR3 is CASNPGGATNEKLFF. As DNA, the CDR3 is TGTGCCAGCAATCCAGGGGGCGCAACTAATGAAAAACTGTTTTTT.

This clonotype came up a few times. CDR3 coding DNA: TGTGCCAGCAGTAACCGGGACAGAAAAGCTTTCTTT. Protein product: CASSNRDRKAFF. The chain recombines TRBV12-3 or TRBV12-4 with TRBJ1-1; 7 positions match TRBD1. The length of the CDR3 is 12 residues. J was trimmed by 9 bases and V by 5 bases; bases with no gene match: 6.

The V and J genes are TRBV12-3 or TRBV12-4 and TRBJ1-5; no clear D. V was shortened by 4 bases and J by 7 bases, with 11 bases between the two germline ends. The CDR3 is 13 amino acids. DNA for the CDR3: TGTGCCAGCAGTTCAGTAATGGGACAGCCCCAGCATTTT. Translating gives CASSSVMGQPQHF.

The J gene is TRBJ1-5, the V gene TRBV24-1, with 7 positions matching TRBD1. The V gene end was trimmed by 6 bases and the J gene end by 3 bases; junction bases not matched to a gene: 7. This CDR3 spans 15 amino acids. In germline, CDR1 is KGHDR, CDR2 SFDVKD. DNA for the CDR3: TGTGCCACCAGTCCCGGGACAGTTTCCAATCAGCCCCAGCATTTT. As protein: CATSPGTVSNQPQHF.

This clonotype was counted between two and nine times. The J gene is TRBJ2-3, the V gene TRBV7-3; 13 bases align to TRBD2. The length of the CDR3 is 19 residues. Germline lookup yields CDR1 SGHTA and CDR2 FQGTGA. With 5 bases clipped from V and 0 bases from J, the junction kept 11 bases outside the gene matches. CDR3 region: CASSPVGGGLAGSTDTQYF. CDR3 coding DNA: TGTGCCAGCAGCCCCGTGGGGGGGGGACTAGCGGGGAGCACAGATACGCAGTATTTT.

V and J are TRBV6-5 and TRBJ2-7, with 8 bases identical to TRBD2. The germline CDR1 and CDR2 sequences are MNHEY and SVGAGI. The CDR3 runs 12 residues. V lost 6 bases to trimming and J lost 6 bases; unmatched junction nucleotides: 4. The CDR3 sequence: CASSNGGAEQYF. DNA of the CDR3: TGTGCCAGCAGCAACGGGGGGGCCGAGCAGTACTTC.

The gene calls are TRBV6-6 and TRBJ1-6; D is unresolved. Germline-derived CDR1 and CDR2 are MNHNY and SVGAGI (reference sequence). The germline V and J ends were trimmed by 2 bases and 13 bases, with 15 bases remaining between them. The CDR3 extends over 14 amino acids. The CDR3 spells CASSYVKLIIPLHF. The CDR3 DNA reads TGTGCCAGCAGTTACGTAAAGCTGATAATTCCCCTCCACTTT.

This rearrangement joins TRBV5-1 to TRBJ1-2, with 8 nucleotides matching TRBD1. V dropped 0 bases and J dropped 7; count of bases not matched to a gene: 5. From germline, CDR1 is SGHRS and CDR2 YFSETQ. This CDR3 is built from 14 residues. Written as DNA, the CDR3 is TGCGCCAGCAGCTTGGATACAGGGGGGACTGGCTACACCTTC. Amino acid sequence: CASSLDTGGTGYTF.

This clonotype occurred a few times. The chain recombines TRBV10-3 with TRBJ2-7; the D is unclear. Germline lookup yields CDR1 ENHRY and CDR2 SYGVKD. Between the trimmed V and J ends, which lost 8 bases and 3 bases, there was a span of 5 bases. CDR3 length: 10 amino acids. As DNA, the CDR3 is TGTGCCATCGGCGGCTACGAGCAGTACTTC. Translated, it gives CAIGGYEQYF.

This clonotype was observed a handful of times. The chain links TRBV11-1 to TRBJ2-1; D not resolved. V lost 4 bases, J lost 9 bases, and 10 bases lay in between. The V gene's germline CDR1 is SGHAT and CDR2 FQDESV (reference sequence). This CDR3 comprises 12 residues. The CDR3 protein is CASSWGFGEQFF. The CDR3 DNA sequence: TGTGCCAGCAGCTGGGGATTTGGTGAGCAGTTCTTC.

This clonotype occurred a few times. V usage is TRBV11-2 and J usage is TRBJ2-5; weak D call: TRBD1 (6 bases). This CDR3 is 14 amino acids long. Germline CDR1 SGHAT, CDR2 FQNNGV. V lost 3 bases and J lost 4, with 12 bases in between. CDR3 sequence reads: CASSLPGVRETQYF. The DNA of the CDR3 is TGTGCCAGCAGCTTGCCAGGGGTTCGAGAGACCCAGTACTTC.

In this sample, this clonotype turned up a few times. The chain recombines TRBV12-3 or TRBV12-4 with TRBJ1-5; TRBD1 matches 7 bases. The CDR3 is 14 residues long. The V segment lost 1 base and the J segment 6 bases; nucleotides outside the gene matches: 3. CDR3 coding DNA: TGTGCCAGCAGTTTAGAGGGGGCGAGTCAGCCCCAGCATTTT. It codes for CASSLEGASQPQHF.

This clonotype has just a few counts. This chain connects TRBV9 to TRBJ1-1; TRBD1 aligns across 7 bases. V dropped 4 bases and J dropped 7; count of bases not matched to a gene: 7. This CDR3 has 13 amino acids. Germline V gene lookup returns CDR1 SGDLS and CDR2 YYNGEE. For the CDR3, the DNA is TGTGCCAGCAGCCCTAGGGGGCGAGGTGAAGCTTTCTTT. Translating gives CASSPRGRGEAFF.

The chain combines TRBV5-5 with TRBJ2-5; TRBD2 is a possible D gene (6 bases). There are 14 residues in the CDR3. In germline, CDR1 is SGHKS, CDR2 YYEKEE (reference sequence). V lost 2 bases and J 5 bases, leaving 13 bases between the germline ends. The CDR3 reads CASSLSPSGETQYF. The CDR3 DNA follows: TGTGCCAGCAGCTTATCTCCCAGCGGGGAGACCCAGTACTTC.

This clonotype was observed a few times. The CDR3 nucleotides are TGCGCCAGCAGCTCCCGGCCCGCGGAAGGATATCAAGAGACCCAGTACTTC. Protein: CASSSRPAEGYQETQYF. The genes are TRBV5-1 and TRBJ2-5; D is unresolved. The V and J ends lost 3 bases and 2 bases respectively, with 20 bases between them. CDR1 is SGHRS, CDR2 YFSETQ, per germline. This CDR3 contains 17 residues. Supplemented by reference TRBV5-1 and TRBJ2-5, the full variable domain reads KAGVTQTPRYLIKTRGQQVTLSCSPISGHRSVSWYQQTPGQGLQFLFEYFSETQRNKGNFPGRFSGRQFSNSRSEMNVSTLELGDSALYLCASSSRPAEGYQETQYFGPGTRLLVL.

The chain recombines TRBV29-1 with TRBJ1-1; D remains ambiguous. Looked up from germline, CDR1 is SQVTM and CDR2 is ANQGSEA. V lost 4 bases, J lost 1 base, and 10 bases lay in between. The CDR3 consists of 13 residues. CDR3 sequence (DNA): TGCAGCGTTGTTCGTAGCGGGAACACTGAAGCTTTCTTT. This gives the protein CSVVRSGNTEAFF.

V and J are TRBV7-2 and TRBJ1-1; D uncertain. Trimming pared 1 base from V and 4 bases from J, leaving 13 bases between. The CDR3 contains 15 residues. From germline, CDR1 is SGHTA and CDR2 FQGNSA. The CDR3 protein is CASSLDIGRSTEAFF. As DNA, the CDR3 is TGTGCCAGCAGCTTAGATATAGGGAGAAGCACTGAAGCTTTCTTT.

This clonotype came up a few times. J is TRBJ2-5 and V is TRBV6-5, with TRBD2 matching over 11 bases. J lost 6 bases, V lost 0 bases, and 9 bases had no gene match. The CDR3 runs 17 residues. Per germline, CDR1 MNHEY and CDR2 SVGAGI. CDR3 amino acids: CASSYSITSGGEKTQYF. The CDR3 coding sequence is TGTGCCAGCAGTTACTCGATTACTAGCGGGGGCGAGAAGACCCAGTACTTC.

In its sample, this clonotype was seen many times. The rearrangement links TRBV19 to TRBJ2-3; the D gene is possibly TRBD1 (6 bases). V dropped 9 bases and J dropped 2 bases, with 15 bases sitting between them. The CDR3 is 14 amino acids. Germline-derived CDR1 and CDR2 are LNHDA and SQIVND (reference sequence). In DNA form, the CDR3 reads TGTGCCAGCCGACAGGAGCACGCCACAGATACGCAGTATTTT. Its translation: CASRQEHATDTQYF.

This chain connects TRBV7-9 to TRBJ2-5; possibly TRBD1 or TRBD2 for D (6 bases each). Trimming stripped 5 bases from V and 4 bases from J, with 17 bases between. The germline gives CDR1 SEHNR, CDR2 FQNEAQ (reference sequence). The CDR3 length is 15 residues. CDR3 bases: TGTGCCAGCAGCCCAGGGGACTGGGAAGGAGAGACCCAGTACTTC. Translating it yields CASSPGDWEGETQYF.

The rearrangement links TRBV11-2 to TRBJ2-7, with 8 bases matching TRBD1. V was clipped by 3 bases and J by 2 bases; unmatched bases: 3. The CDR3 loop spans 14 amino acids. Germline V CDR1 and CDR2: SGHAT, FQNNGV. DNA for the CDR3: TGTGCCAGCAGCTTGGACAGGGCAACCTACGAGCAGTACTTC. Its translation is CASSLDRATYEQYF.

V is TRBV15 and J is TRBJ2-5; 15 bases are shared with TRBD2. The CDR3 is made up of 15 amino acids. Germline V gene lookup returns CDR1 LNHNV and CDR2 YYDKDF (reference sequence). The V segment lost 5 bases and the J segment 4 bases; nucleotides outside the gene matches: 2. The CDR3 sequence: CATSWGLAGGETQYF. The CDR3 nucleotides read TGTGCCACCAGCTGGGGACTAGCGGGGGGAGAGACCCAGTACTTC.

At least ten counts were recorded for this clonotype. This chain uses TRBV9 with TRBJ2-3; TRBD2 matches at 8 bases. The germline V gene encodes CDR1 SGDLS and CDR2 YYNGEE. The J segment lost 1 base and the V segment lost 3 bases, leaving 1 base of the junction unmatched. CDR3 length: 14 amino acids. The CDR3 loop reads CASSATSGTDTQYF. For the CDR3, the DNA is TGTGCCAGCAGCGCGACTAGCGGCACAGATACGCAGTATTTT.